This TCR beta chain was profiled in a study of T-cell memory formation after mild COVID-19. Study-wide points: A second wave expanding day 15 to 37 was CD4+-biased; contracting clones were balanced.

This clonotype was recorded a few times. Its specificity is unknown. TCRdb reprocessed the 5' RACE reads with MiXCR, giving one entry per CDR3 protein. The table lists fewer than 550,000 distinct CDR3 sequences, around 18% of them singletons. There are 18 residues in the CDR3. Germline CDR1 and CDR2: LGHDT and YNNKEL (reference sequence). V lost 4 bases, J lost 5 bases, and 13 bases stayed unmatched. This receptor was taken from an adult woman who had mild COVID-19 (a few samples of this study predate the infection). Cell type and time point are not known. Material for sequencing was PBMCs or a T cell subset sorted from them (not recorded which). This chain links TRBV3-1 with TRBJ2-7; 14 positions agree with TRBD2. DNA of the CDR3: TGTGCCAGCAGCCCCGGACTAGCGGGGGGAATCACACGGGACGAGCAGTACTTC. As protein: CASSPGLAGGITRDEQYF.